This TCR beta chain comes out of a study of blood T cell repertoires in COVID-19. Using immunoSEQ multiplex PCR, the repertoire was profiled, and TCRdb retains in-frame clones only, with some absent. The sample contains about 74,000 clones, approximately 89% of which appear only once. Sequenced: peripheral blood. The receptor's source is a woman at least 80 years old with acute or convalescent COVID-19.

CDR3 sequence: CASSATGGSYGYTF. CDR3 DNA: TGCGCCAGCAGCGCGACAGGGGGCAGCTATGGCTACACCTTC. The chain recombines TRBV5-1 with TRBJ1-2, with TRBD1 matching 10 bases. The CDR3 runs to 14 residues. V trimming: 4 bases; J trimming: 4 bases; junction bases outside the gene matches: 4. Germline V lookup: CDR1 SGHRS, CDR2 YFSETQ.